The T cell receptor beta chain described here comes from a study of T cell repertoires in cytomegalovirus infection. Study-wide context: Indicated by public TCR beta signatures were CMV infection and matching HLA type.

Via MiXCR, TCRdb re-called the reads, giving one row per CDR3 protein. The sample includes tens of thousands of distinct CDR3 sequences, 28% seen only once; the top ten take 45% to 65%. This clonotype has ten or more counts. The target antigen is unknown. General study results and limits: The ex vivo response showed dominance by HLA-C-restricted CMV-specific TCR beta clonotypes.

The sequence derives from a human donor in good health (CMV status not recorded). Some clones in this sample may be carry-over from other donors' samples. The input for sequencing was CD8+ T cells from cultured PBMCs, taken from culture after CMV antigen stimulation.

CDR3 loop: CASSPGRNNEQFF. The CDR3 bases are TGTGCCAGCAGCCCAGGGAGAAACAATGAGCAGTTCTTC. This chain connects TRBV7-9 to TRBJ2-1; D may match TRBD1 or TRBD2 (5 bases each). Per germline, CDR1 SEHNR and CDR2 FQNEAQ (reference sequence). Deletions cut 5 bases from V and 5 bases from J, with 10 bases between. The CDR3 is 13 residues long.